The rows below give T cell receptor beta chains drawn from one sample of a study of regulatory T cells in long-lasting Graves disease. TCRdb analysed the multiplex PCR reads with MiXCR anew, one entry per CDR3 protein. Of around 500,000 distinct CDR3 sequences listed, roughly a sixth are singletons. The sample was also linked to a second study, of T cells in Graves' hyperthyroidism and ophthalmopathy.

The material sequenced was peripheral blood mononuclear cells (PBMCs), taken at new diagnosis, from a patient treated with antithyroid drugs. These receptors originate from a woman aged 35-60 years with Graves disease. CDR3s include the opening cysteine and the closing phenylalanine or tryptophan. The order of the fields is J gene, V gene, D gene, clone size, CDR3 length, CDR3 DNA, CDR3 protein. D genes are given only for firm matches. Some rows have no size entry. The others give once, few or many, or a class for an expanded clone.

J gene: TRBJ2-7
V gene: TRBV15
D gene: TRBD1
clone size: few
CDR3 length: 17
CDR3 DNA: TGTGCCACCAGCAGAGATCTTCTAGGACAGGGTGCTAGCGAGCAGTACTTC
CDR3 protein: CATSRDLLGQGASEQYF

J gene: TRBJ1-2
V gene: TRBV6-1
D gene: TRBD1
clone size: .
CDR3 length: 14
CDR3 DNA: TGTGCCAGCAGAGGACAGGGAAGATCCTATGGCTACACCTTC
CDR3 protein: CASRGQGRSYGYTF

J gene: TRBJ2-7
V gene: TRBV20-1
D gene: .
clone size: few
CDR3 length: 13
CDR3 DNA: TGCAGTGCCTCGGAGCAGTTTGGTAACGAGCAGTACTTC
CDR3 protein: CSASEQFGNEQYF

J gene: TRBJ1-5
V gene: TRBV6-1
D gene: TRBD1
clone size: many
CDR3 length: 15
CDR3 DNA: TGTGCCAGCAGTCCCTCCCCAGGGGGCGGTCAGCCCCAGCATTTT
CDR3 protein: CASSPSPGGGQPQHF

J gene: TRBJ1-2
V gene: TRBV6-2/TRBV6-3
D gene: .
clone size: .
CDR3 length: 13
CDR3 DNA: TGTGCCAGCAGGAGACATGGGTACTATGGCTACACCTTC
CDR3 protein: CASRRHGYYGYTF

J gene: TRBJ1-6
V gene: TRBV29-1
D gene: .
clone size: .
CDR3 length: 11
CDR3 DNA: TGCAGCGTTGGGGTGGGGTCACCCCTCCACTTT
CDR3 protein: CSVGVGSPLHF

J gene: TRBJ1-2
V gene: TRBV29-1
D gene: .
clone size: few
CDR3 length: 13
CDR3 DNA: TGCAGCGTTCGGGGGGACACTAACTATGGCTACACCTTC
CDR3 protein: CSVRGDTNYGYTF

J gene: TRBJ2-1
V gene: TRBV4-1
D gene: TRBD1
clone size: few
CDR3 length: 15
CDR3 DNA: TGCGCCAGCAGCCAGCCGGGACAGGGGGTCGGTGAGCAGTTCTTC
CDR3 protein: CASSQPGQGVGEQFF

J gene: TRBJ1-2
V gene: TRBV19
D gene: TRBD1
clone size: .
CDR3 length: 15
CDR3 DNA: TGTGCCAGTAGTACTCAGGGGGCGAGTGACTATGGCTACACCTTC
CDR3 protein: CASSTQGASDYGYTF

J gene: TRBJ1-2
V gene: TRBV5-8
D gene: .
clone size: many
CDR3 length: 10
CDR3 DNA: TGTGCCAGCAGCTTGTTTGTCGGGGTCTTC
CDR3 protein: CASSLFVGVF

J gene: TRBJ2-5
V gene: TRBV7-8
D gene: TRBD1
clone size: many
CDR3 length: 16
CDR3 DNA: TGTGCCAGCAGCTCGCCCCGGGACAGGGGGTCGGAGACCCAGTACTTC
CDR3 protein: CASSSPRDRGSETQYF

J gene: TRBJ1-6
V gene: TRBV2
D gene: .
clone size: many
CDR3 length: 11
CDR3 DNA: TGTGCCAGCAGTGAAGAATCACCCCTCCACTTT
CDR3 protein: CASSEESPLHF

J gene: TRBJ1-5
V gene: TRBV2
D gene: TRBD1
clone size: few
CDR3 length: 15
CDR3 DNA: TGTGCCAGCATTCGGGACAGGGGCGCACGTCAGCCCCAGCATTTT
CDR3 protein: CASIRDRGARQPQHF

J gene: TRBJ1-3
V gene: TRBV20-1
D gene: .
clone size: many
CDR3 length: 11
CDR3 DNA: TGCAGTGCTATGCACGGAAACACCATATATTTT
CDR3 protein: CSAMHGNTIYF

J gene: TRBJ1-1
V gene: TRBV15
D gene: .
clone size: many
CDR3 length: 13
CDR3 DNA: TGTGCCACCAGCGGGGAACCGGGAGATGAAGCTTTCTTT
CDR3 protein: CATSGEPGDEAFF

J gene: TRBJ1-2
V gene: TRBV18
D gene: .
clone size: many
CDR3 length: 16
CDR3 DNA: TGTGCCAGCTCACCGACTCTCAGGAGAAAGCATGATGGCTACACCTTC
CDR3 protein: CASSPTLRRKHDGYTF

J gene: TRBJ2-3
V gene: TRBV30
D gene: TRBD1
clone size: many
CDR3 length: 14
CDR3 DNA: TGTGCCTGGGACAGGGATTGGGGCACAGATACGCAGTATTTT
CDR3 protein: CAWDRDWGTDTQYF

J gene: TRBJ2-7
V gene: TRBV20-1
D gene: .
clone size: .
CDR3 length: 15
CDR3 DNA: TGCAGTGCTAGAGATCTTGAAGGCAGAACCTACGAGCAGTACTTC
CDR3 protein: CSARDLEGRTYEQYF

J gene: TRBJ2-7
V gene: TRBV27
D gene: TRBD1
clone size: many
CDR3 length: 13
CDR3 DNA: TGTGCCAGCAGTCTGGGACAGGGTCTGACGCAGTACTTC
CDR3 protein: CASSLGQGLTQYF

J gene: TRBJ2-2
V gene: TRBV20-1
D gene: .
clone size: many
CDR3 length: 15
CDR3 DNA: TGCAGTGCTAGCAGGGGGGCCCTGAACACCGGGGAGCTGTTTTTT
CDR3 protein: CSASRGALNTGELFF

J gene: TRBJ2-3
V gene: TRBV6-1
D gene: .
clone size: many
CDR3 length: 14
CDR3 DNA: TGTGCCAGCAGTGGAAGGGGAGGAGCAGATACGCAGTATTTT
CDR3 protein: CASSGRGGADTQYF

J gene: TRBJ2-5
V gene: TRBV13
D gene: .
clone size: .
CDR3 length: 14
CDR3 DNA: TGTGCCAGCAGCCGGAGTCGTTCTCAAGAGACCCAGTACTTC
CDR3 protein: CASSRSRSQETQYF

J gene: TRBJ2-5
V gene: TRBV5-1
D gene: .
clone size: many
CDR3 length: 12
CDR3 DNA: TGTGCCAGCAGCTTAGCGCAAGAGACCCAGTACTTC
CDR3 protein: CASSLAQETQYF

J gene: TRBJ1-1
V gene: TRBV9
D gene: .
clone size: .
CDR3 length: 14
CDR3 DNA: TGTGCCAGCAGCCGGTCAGGGAACTGGCCTGAAGCTTTCTTT
CDR3 protein: CASSRSGNWPEAFF